This entry is about one TCR beta chain. Its specificity is not known. This sample stems from a study of naive and memory T cell subsets. Cells stained for CD3, CD4, CD8, CD45RA and CD27 were sorted into four subsets. Study observations and caveats: Findings for naive and memory subsets could not be checked against ground truth.

V lost 5 bases, J lost 1 base, and 15 bases lay in between. This CDR3 is built from 15 residues. CDR1 is SGHVS, CDR2 FQNEAQ, per germline. Two oligonucleotides, mixed equimolar, formed the beta constant-region primer covering TRBC1 and TRBC2. Ligated cDNA was amplified by four rounds of PCR with nested alpha and beta constant-region primers and SP2. TCRdb re-derived calls from the UMI-ligation and nested PCR reads in MiXCR, one entry per CDR3 protein. The data hold roughly 130,000 distinct CDR3 sequences, with around a third observed a single time. Sequencing was done on a sample of central memory CD4+ T cells from blood. V usage is TRBV7-8 and J usage is TRBJ2-7; weak D call: TRBD2 (6 bases). This sequence was found in a human donor in good health. This CDR3 is CASSTRSGDSYEQYF. CDR3 in DNA: TGTGCCAGCAGCACCCGTAGCGGCGATTCCTACGAGCAGTACTTC.